This T cell receptor (beta chain) was retrieved from a study of T-cell memory formation after mild COVID-19. Whole-study findings and limits: Shrinking CD4+ clones were chiefly CM and EM; CD8+ ones were chiefly EMRA.

Details on this clonotype: What it binds is unknown.

Using its own MiXCR run on the 5' RACE reads, TCRdb lists one record per CDR3 protein. The sample yields a few hundred thousand distinct CDR3 sequences, 13% to 15% seen once. Trimming removed 0 bases from V and 4 bases from J, with 8 bases in between. CDR1 and CDR2 (germline): LNHNV, YYDKDF (reference sequence). The CDR3 is made up of 14 amino acids. Material for sequencing was PBMCs or a T cell subset sorted from them (not recorded which). This chain uses TRBV15 with TRBJ2-3, with D perhaps being TRBD1 or TRBD2 (5 bases each). The TCR sequence derives from a man younger than 35 who had mild COVID-19 (a few samples of this study predate the infection). Cell type and time point are not known. The CDR3 DNA is TGTGCCACCAGCAGAGATCGGGGCCCAGATACGCAGTATTTT. Residues: CATSRDRGPDTQYF. The full variable domain, with the rest looked up from reference TRBV15 and TRBJ2-3, is DAMVIQNPRYQVTQFGKPVTLSCSQTLNHNVMYWYQQKSSQAPKLLFHYYDKDFNNEADTPDNFQSRRPNTSFCFLDIRSPGLGDTAMYLCATSRDRGPDTQYFGPGTRLTVL.